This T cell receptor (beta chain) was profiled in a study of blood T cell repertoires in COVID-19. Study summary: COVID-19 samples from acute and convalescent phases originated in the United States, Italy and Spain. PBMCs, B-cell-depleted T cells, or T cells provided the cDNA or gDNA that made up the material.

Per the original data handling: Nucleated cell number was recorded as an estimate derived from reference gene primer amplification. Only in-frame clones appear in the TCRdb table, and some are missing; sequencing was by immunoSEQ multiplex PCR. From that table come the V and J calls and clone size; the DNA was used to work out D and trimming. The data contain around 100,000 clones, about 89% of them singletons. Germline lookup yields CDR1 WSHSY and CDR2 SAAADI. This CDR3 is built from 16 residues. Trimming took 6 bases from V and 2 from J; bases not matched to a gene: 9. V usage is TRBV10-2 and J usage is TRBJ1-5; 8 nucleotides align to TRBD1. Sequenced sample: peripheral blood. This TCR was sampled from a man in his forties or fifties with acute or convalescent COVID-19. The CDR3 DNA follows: TGCGCCAGCAGGGAAACAGGGGGGGTGGGCAATCAGCCCCAGCATTTT. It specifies CASRETGGVGNQPQHF.